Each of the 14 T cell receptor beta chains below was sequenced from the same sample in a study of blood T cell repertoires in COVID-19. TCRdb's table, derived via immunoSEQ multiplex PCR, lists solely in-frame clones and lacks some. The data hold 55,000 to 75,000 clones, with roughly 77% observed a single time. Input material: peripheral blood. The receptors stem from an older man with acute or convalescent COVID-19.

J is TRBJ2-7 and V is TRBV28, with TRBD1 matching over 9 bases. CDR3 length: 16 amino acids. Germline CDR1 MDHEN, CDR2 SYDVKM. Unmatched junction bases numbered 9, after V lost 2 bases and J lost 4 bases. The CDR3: CASSLKPGQGLYEQYF. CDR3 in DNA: TGTGCCAGCAGTTTAAAGCCGGGACAGGGTTTATACGAGCAGTACTTC.

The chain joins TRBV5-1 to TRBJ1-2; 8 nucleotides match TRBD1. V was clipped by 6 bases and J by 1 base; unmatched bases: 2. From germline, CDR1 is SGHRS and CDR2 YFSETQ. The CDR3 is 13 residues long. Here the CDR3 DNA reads TGCGCCAGCACCGGGACAGGTAACTATGGCTACACCTTC. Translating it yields CASTGTGNYGYTF.

The CDR3: CASSYRVIEAFF. In nucleotides, the CDR3 is TGTGCCAGCAGCTACAGGGTTATTGAAGCTTTCTTT. The chain uses TRBV5-8 and TRBJ1-1; D may be TRBD1 (6 bases). Trimming removed 3 bases at V and 7 bases at J, with 10 bases between. Germline values: CDR1 SGHTS, CDR2 YDEGEE. CDR3 length: 12 amino acids.

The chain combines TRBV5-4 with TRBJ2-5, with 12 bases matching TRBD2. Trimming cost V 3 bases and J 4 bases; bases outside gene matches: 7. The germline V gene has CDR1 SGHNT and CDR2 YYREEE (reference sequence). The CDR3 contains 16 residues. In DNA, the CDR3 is TGTGCCAGCAGCTCGCCGACTAGCGGGAGTGTAGAGACCCAGTACTTC. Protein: CASSSPTSGSVETQYF.

DNA for the CDR3: TGTGCCAGCAGCTTCCCTAAGGGACAGAATAATGAAAAACTGTTTTTT. Amino acids: CASSFPKGQNNEKLFF. The genes are TRBV5-5 and TRBJ1-4, with 7 nucleotides matching TRBD1. The length of the CDR3 is 16 residues. V shed 2 bases, J shed 4 bases, and the junction held 8 bases outside the gene matches. CDR1 SGHKS and CDR2 YYEKEE come from the germline V gene (reference sequence).

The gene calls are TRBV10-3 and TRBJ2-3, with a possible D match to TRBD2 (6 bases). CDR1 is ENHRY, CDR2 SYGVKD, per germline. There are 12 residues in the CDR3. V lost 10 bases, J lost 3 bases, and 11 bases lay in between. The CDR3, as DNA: TGTGCCAGTCCTCGGGGGACAGATACGCAGTATTTT. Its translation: CASPRGTDTQYF.

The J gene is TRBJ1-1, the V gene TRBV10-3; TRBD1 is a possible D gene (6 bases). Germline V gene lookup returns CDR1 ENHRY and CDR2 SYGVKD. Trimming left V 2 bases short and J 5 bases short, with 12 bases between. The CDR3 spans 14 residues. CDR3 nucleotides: TGTGCCATCAGTGAGACAGGGAGGGAGACTGAAGCTTTCTTT. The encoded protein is CAISETGRETEAFF.

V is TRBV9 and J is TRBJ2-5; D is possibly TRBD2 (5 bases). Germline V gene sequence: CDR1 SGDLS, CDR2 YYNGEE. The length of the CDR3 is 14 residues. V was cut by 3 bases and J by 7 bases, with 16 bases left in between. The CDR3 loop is CASSEVPIGGTQYF. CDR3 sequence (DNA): TGTGCCAGCAGCGAAGTCCCCATCGGAGGGACCCAGTACTTC.

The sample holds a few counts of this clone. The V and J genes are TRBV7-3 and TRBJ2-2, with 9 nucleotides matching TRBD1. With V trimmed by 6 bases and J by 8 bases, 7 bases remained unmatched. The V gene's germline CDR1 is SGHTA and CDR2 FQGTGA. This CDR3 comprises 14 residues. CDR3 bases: TGTGCCAGCAGTCCAACAGGGGGCAAAGGGGAGCTGTTTTTT. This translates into CASSPTGGKGELFF.

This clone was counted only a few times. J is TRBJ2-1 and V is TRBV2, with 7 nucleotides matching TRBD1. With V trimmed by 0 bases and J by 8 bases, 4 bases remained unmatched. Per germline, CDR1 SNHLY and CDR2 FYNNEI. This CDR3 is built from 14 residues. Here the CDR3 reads CASSEAQGIDEQFF. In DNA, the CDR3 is TGTGCCAGCAGTGAAGCACAGGGGATCGATGAGCAGTTCTTC.

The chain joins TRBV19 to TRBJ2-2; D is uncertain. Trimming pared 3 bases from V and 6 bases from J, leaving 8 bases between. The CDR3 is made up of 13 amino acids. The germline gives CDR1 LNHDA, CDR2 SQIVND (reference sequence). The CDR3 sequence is CASSIRASGELFF. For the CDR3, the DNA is TGTGCCAGTAGTATCAGAGCGTCCGGGGAGCTGTTTTTT.

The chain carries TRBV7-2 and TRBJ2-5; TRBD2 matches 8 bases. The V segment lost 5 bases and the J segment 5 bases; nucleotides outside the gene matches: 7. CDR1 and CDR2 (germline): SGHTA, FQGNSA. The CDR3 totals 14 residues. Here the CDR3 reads CASSPEGGRETQYF. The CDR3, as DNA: TGTGCCAGCAGCCCAGAAGGCGGGAGGGAGACCCAGTACTTC.

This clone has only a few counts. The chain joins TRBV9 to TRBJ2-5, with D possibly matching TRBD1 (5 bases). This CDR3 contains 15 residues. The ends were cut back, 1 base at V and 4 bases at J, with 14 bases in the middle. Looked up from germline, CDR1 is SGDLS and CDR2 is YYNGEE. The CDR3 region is CASSVSGFFGETQYF. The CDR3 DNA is TGTGCCAGCAGCGTATCAGGGTTCTTCGGAGAGACCCAGTACTTC.

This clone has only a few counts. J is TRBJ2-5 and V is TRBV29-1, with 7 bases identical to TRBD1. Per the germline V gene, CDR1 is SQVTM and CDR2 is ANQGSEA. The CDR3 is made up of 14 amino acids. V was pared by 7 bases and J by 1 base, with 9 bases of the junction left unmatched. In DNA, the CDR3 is TGCAGCGCTGGGGCAGGGGGTGTCCAAGAGACCCAGTACTTC. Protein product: CSAGAGGVQETQYF.